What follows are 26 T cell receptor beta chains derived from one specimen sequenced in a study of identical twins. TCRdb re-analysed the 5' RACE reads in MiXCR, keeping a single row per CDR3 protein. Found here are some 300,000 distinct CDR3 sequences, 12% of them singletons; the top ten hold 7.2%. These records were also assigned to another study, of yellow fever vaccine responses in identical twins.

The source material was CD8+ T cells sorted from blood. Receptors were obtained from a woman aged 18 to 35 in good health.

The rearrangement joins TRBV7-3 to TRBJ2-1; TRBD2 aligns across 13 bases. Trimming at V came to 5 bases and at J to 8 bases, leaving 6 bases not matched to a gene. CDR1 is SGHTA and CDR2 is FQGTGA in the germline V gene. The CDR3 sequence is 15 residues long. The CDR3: CASSPTSGRVDEQFF. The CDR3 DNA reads TGTGCCAGCAGCCCTACTAGCGGGAGGGTCGATGAGCAGTTCTTC.

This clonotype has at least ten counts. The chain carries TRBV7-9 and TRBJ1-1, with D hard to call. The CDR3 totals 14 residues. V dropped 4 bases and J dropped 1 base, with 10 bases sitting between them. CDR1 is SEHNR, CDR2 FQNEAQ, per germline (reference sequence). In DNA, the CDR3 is TGTGCCAGCAGCTCAAGGCCCCAGAACACTGAAGCTTTCTTT. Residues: CASSSRPQNTEAFF.

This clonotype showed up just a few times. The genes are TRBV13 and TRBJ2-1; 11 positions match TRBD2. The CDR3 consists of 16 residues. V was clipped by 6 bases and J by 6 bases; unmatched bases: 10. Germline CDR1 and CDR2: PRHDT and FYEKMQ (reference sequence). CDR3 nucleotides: TGTGCCAGCAGTTTCATAGCGGGGGGGCCCAGCAATGAGCAGTTCTTC. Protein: CASSFIAGGPSNEQFF.

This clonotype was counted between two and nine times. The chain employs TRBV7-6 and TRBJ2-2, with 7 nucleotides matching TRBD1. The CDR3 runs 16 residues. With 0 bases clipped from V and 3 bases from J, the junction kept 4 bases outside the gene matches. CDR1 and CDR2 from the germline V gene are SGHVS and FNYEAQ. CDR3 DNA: TGTGCCAGCAGCTTAGCGGGACAGACACACACCGGGGAGCTGTTTTTT. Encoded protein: CASSLAGQTHTGELFF.

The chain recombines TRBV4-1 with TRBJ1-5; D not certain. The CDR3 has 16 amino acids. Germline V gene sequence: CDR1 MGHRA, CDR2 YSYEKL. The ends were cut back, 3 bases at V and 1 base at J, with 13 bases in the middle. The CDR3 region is CASSHPDGGSNQPQHF. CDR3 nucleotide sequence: TGCGCCAGCAGCCATCCCGATGGAGGCAGCAATCAGCCCCAGCATTTT.

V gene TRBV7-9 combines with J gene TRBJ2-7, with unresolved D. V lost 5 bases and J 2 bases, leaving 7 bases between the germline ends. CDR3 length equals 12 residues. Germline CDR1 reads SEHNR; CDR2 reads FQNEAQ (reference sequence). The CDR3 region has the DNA TGTGCCAGCAGCGTAGGGACCTACGAGCAGTACTTC. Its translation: CASSVGTYEQYF.

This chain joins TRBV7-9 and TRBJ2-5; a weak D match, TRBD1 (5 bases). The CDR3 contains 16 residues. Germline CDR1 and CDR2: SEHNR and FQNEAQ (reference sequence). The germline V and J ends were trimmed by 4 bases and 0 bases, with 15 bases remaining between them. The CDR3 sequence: CASSSIREAYQETQYF. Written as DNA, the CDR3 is TGTGCCAGCAGCTCTATCAGGGAAGCGTACCAAGAGACCCAGTACTTC.

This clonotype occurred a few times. The CDR3 DNA is TGTGCCAGCAGCCAAGAAACCCGGGTTGGGACTGAAGCTTTCTTT. It yields the protein CASSQETRVGTEAFF. The chain couples TRBV3-1 to TRBJ1-1; the D is unclear. The CDR3 is made up of 15 amino acids. Germline V gene data show CDR1 as LGHDT and CDR2 as YNNKEL (reference sequence). Trimming cost V 0 bases and J 5 bases, with 13 bases left between them.

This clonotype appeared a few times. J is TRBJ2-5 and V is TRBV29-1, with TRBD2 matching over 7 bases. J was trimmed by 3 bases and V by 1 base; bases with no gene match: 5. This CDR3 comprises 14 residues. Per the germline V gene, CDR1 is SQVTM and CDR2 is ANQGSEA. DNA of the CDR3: TGCAGCGTTGAAGGGGGGGAGGGAAAAGAGACCCAGTACTTC. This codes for CSVEGGEGKETQYF.

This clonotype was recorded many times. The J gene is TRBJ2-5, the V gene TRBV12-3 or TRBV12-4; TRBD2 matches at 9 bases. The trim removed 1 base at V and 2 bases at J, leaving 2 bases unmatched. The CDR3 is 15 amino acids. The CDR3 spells CASSLGTSEQETQYF. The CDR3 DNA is TGTGCCAGCAGTTTAGGGACTAGCGAGCAAGAGACCCAGTACTTC.

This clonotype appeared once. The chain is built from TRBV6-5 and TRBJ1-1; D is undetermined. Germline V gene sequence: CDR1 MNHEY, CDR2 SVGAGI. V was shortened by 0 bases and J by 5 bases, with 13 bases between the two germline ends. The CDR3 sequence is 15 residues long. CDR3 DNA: TGTGCCAGCAGTTACTCTAAGGCCCGGGGAACTGAAGCTTTCTTT. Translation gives CASSYSKARGTEAFF.

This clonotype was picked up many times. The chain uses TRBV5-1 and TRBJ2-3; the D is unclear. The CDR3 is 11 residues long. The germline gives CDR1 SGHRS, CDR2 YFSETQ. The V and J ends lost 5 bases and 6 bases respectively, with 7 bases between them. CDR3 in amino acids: CASSDADTQYF. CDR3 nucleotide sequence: TGCGCCAGCAGTGATGCGGATACGCAGTATTTT.

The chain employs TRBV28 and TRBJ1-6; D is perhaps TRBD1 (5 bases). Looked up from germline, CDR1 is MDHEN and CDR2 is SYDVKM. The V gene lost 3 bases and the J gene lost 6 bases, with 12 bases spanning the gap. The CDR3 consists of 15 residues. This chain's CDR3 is CASSFATDLNSPLHF. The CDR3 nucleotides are TGTGCCAGCAGTTTCGCGACAGACCTTAATTCACCCCTCCACTTT.

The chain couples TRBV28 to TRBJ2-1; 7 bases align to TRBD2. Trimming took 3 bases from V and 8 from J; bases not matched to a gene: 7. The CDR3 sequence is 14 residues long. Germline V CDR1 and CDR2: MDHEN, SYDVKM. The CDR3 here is CASSFGLEGYEQFF. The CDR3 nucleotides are TGTGCCAGCAGTTTCGGACTAGAGGGGTATGAGCAGTTCTTC.

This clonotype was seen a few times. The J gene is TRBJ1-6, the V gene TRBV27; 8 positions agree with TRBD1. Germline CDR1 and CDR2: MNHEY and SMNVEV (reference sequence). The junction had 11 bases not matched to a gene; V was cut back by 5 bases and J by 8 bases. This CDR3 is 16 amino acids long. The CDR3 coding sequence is TGTGCCAGCAGTCCCGCGACAGGGGACTGGTATTCACCCCTCCACTTT. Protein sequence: CASSPATGDWYSPLHF.

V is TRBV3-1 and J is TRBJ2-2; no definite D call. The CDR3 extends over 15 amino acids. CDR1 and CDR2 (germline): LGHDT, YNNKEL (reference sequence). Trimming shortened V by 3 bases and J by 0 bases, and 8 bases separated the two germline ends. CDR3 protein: CASSQSLANTGELFF. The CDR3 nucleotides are TGTGCCAGCAGCCAGTCACTCGCGAACACCGGGGAGCTGTTTTTT.

CDR3 DNA sequence: TGTGCCAGCAGCTTAGGCGGGACGCCCTCTAATGAGCAGTTCTTC. Translated: CASSLGGTPSNEQFF. The chain has TRBV13 and TRBJ2-1, with D possibly called TRBD1 or TRBD2 (5 bases each). Germline-derived CDR1 and CDR2 are PRHDT and FYEKMQ (reference sequence). The CDR3 length is 15 residues. V lost 0 bases to trimming and J lost 7 bases, with 13 bases between them.

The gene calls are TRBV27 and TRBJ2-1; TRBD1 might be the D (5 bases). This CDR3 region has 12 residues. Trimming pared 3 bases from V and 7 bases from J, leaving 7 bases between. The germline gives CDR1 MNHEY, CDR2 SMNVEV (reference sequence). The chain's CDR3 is CASSFKGNEQFF. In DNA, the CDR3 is TGTGCCAGCAGTTTTAAGGGGAATGAGCAGTTCTTC.

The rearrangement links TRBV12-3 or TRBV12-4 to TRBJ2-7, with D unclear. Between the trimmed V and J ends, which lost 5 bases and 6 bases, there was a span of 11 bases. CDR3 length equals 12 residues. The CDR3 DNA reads TGTGCCAGCAGTGGAAATGTGCTCGAGCAGTACTTC. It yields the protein CASSGNVLEQYF.

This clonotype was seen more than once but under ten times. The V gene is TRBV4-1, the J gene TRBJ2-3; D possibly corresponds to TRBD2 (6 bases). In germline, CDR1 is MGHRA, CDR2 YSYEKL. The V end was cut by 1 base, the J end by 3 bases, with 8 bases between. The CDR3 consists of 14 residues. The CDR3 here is CASSQGLETDTQYF. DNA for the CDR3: TGCGCCAGCAGCCAAGGACTAGAAACAGATACGCAGTATTTT.

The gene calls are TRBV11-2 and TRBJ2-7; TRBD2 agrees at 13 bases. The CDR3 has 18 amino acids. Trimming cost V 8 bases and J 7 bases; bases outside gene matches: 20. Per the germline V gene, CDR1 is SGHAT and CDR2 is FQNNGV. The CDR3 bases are TGTGCCAGCTCCCGAGTGGGTGTTTGGACTAGCGGGAGTGGTGAGCAGTACTTC. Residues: CASSRVGVWTSGSGEQYF.

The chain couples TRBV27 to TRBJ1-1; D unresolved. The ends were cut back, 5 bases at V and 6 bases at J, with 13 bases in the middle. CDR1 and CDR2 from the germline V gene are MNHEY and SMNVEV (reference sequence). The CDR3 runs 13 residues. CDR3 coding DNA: TGTGCCAGCAGTACCTTTATGCAGTCTGAAGCTTTCTTT. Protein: CASSTFMQSEAFF.

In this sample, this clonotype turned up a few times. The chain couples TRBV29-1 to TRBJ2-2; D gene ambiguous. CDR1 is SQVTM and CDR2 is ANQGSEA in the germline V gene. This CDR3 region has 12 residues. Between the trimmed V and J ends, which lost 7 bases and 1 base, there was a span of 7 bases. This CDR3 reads CSAAGNTGELFF. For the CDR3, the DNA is TGCAGCGCGGCTGGGAACACCGGGGAGCTGTTTTTT.

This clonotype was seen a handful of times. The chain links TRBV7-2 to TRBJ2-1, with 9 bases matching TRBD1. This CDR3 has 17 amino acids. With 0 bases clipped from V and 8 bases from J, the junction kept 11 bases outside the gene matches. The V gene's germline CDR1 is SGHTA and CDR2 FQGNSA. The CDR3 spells CASSLALGQGFVDEQFF. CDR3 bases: TGTGCCAGCAGCTTAGCCCTGGGACAGGGCTTTGTAGATGAGCAGTTCTTC.

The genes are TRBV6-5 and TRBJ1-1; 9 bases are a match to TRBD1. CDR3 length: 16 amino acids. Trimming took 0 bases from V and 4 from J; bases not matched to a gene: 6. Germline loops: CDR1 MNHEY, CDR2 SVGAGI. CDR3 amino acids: CASSYSGTGPGTEAFF. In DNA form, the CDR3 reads TGTGCCAGCAGTTACTCGGGGACAGGGCCTGGCACTGAAGCTTTCTTT.

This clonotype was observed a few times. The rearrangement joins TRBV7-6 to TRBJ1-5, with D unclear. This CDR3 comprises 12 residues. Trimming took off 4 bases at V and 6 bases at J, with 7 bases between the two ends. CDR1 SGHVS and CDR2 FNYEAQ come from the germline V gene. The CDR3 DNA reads TGTGCCAGCAGCTCCCTAGGTCAGCCCCAGCATTTT. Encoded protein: CASSSLGQPQHF.